This entry concerns a single T cell receptor beta chain. The data were obtained in a study of blood T cell repertoires in COVID-19. Study overall: The study drew acute and convalescent COVID-19 samples from the United States, Italy and Spain. From T cells, B-cell-depleted T cells, or PBMCs came the material, which was cDNA or gDNA.

Authors' processing steps: Quantification of nucleated cells was approximated via reference gene primer amplification. Here immunoSEQ multiplex PCR was the method, and the copy in TCRdb shows in-frame clones only, minus some. V and J calls and clone size follow that table, whereas D and trimming were derived from the DNA. The sample has roughly 100,000 clones, 79% seen once; the top ten hold 18%. The germline gives CDR1 MNHEY, CDR2 SMNVEV (reference sequence). This CDR3 has 15 amino acids. V was pared by 3 bases and J by 3 bases, with 14 bases between. The rearrangement links TRBV27 to TRBJ1-2, with D possibly being TRBD1 (6 bases). Sequencing input: peripheral blood. The sequence derives from a woman of 80 years or more with active or convalescent COVID-19. The chain's CDR3 is CASSFRQDAYYGYTF. CDR3 in DNA: TGTGCCAGCAGTTTCCGACAGGACGCGTACTATGGCTACACCTTC.